One sample yielded the 2 T cell receptor beta chains listed below, sequenced in a study of blood T cell repertoires in COVID-19. Clones were sequenced by immunoSEQ multiplex PCR, and TCRdb holds only the in-frame ones, with some missing. The top ten hold over 1% of the sample, which has almost 300,000 clones, around 84% seen once. The sample comprised peripheral blood. These receptors were taken from a man aged 65 to 79 with acute or convalescent COVID-19.

This clone appeared a few times. The chain links TRBV23-1 to TRBJ2-5, with TRBD1 identical over 7 bases. TRBV23-1 is assigned to the ORF class and has an uncertain function. Trimming took 8 bases from V and 6 from J; bases not matched to a gene: 9. This CDR3 is 13 amino acids long. The DNA for the CDR3 is TGCGCCAGCGTAACCAGGGGGAGCAAGACCCAGTACTTC. Its translation: CASVTRGSKTQYF.

The chain links TRBV4-1 to TRBJ1-5, with TRBD1 identical over 9 bases. Per germline, CDR1 MGHRA and CDR2 YSYEKL. V trimming: 5 bases; J trimming: 5 bases; junction bases outside the gene matches: 13. The CDR3 is 17 amino acids. CDR3 residues: CASSTKLGQGVHQPQHF. CDR3 bases: TGCGCCAGCAGCACTAAGTTGGGACAGGGAGTTCATCAGCCCCAGCATTTT.